Listed here are 11 T cell receptor beta chains from one sample, sequenced in a study of cytomegalovirus exposure and HLA in healthy donors. PCR employed 60 Vbeta and 13 Jbeta primers. Profiled with immunoSEQ multiplex PCR; TCRdb holds only in-frame clones, not every one. This sample has hundreds of thousands of clones, with roughly four fifths found just once. The specimen was PBMCs. Receptor source: a woman in her 40s in good health and CMV-seronegative.

The rearrangement joins TRBV5-8 to TRBJ1-5; no reliable D call. Per germline, CDR1 SGHTS and CDR2 YDEGEE. With 3 bases removed from V and 2 bases from J, the gap between germline ends came to 15 bases. CDR3 length equals 16 residues. Here the CDR3 reads CASSSGQSEGNQPQHF. CDR3 DNA sequence: TGTGCCAGCAGCTCTGGGCAGTCAGAAGGCAATCAGCCCCAGCATTTT.

This clone was recorded a few times. The gene calls are TRBV4-2 and TRBJ1-1, with 9 nucleotides matching TRBD1. The germline CDR1 and CDR2 sequences are LGHNA and YNFKEQ. Trimming cost V 1 base and J 5 bases; bases outside gene matches: 5. The CDR3 runs 15 residues. The CDR3 DNA follows: TGTGCCAGCAGCCAAGGAGGACAGGGGAATACTGAAGCTTTCTTT. Amino acids: CASSQGGQGNTEAFF.

The gene calls are TRBV19 and TRBJ2-5, with D tentatively TRBD2 (6 bases). The CDR3 is 16 amino acids. CDR1 and CDR2 (germline): LNHDA, SQIVND (reference sequence). The V gene lost 3 bases and the J gene lost 7 bases, with 21 bases spanning the gap. The CDR3 loop is CASSMNRDLTEGTQYF. The CDR3, as DNA: TGTGCCAGTAGTATGAATCGGGACCTCACGGAGGGGACCCAGTACTTC.

J is TRBJ1-6 and V is TRBV6-5; D possibly corresponds to TRBD1 (6 bases). Germline loops: CDR1 MNHEY, CDR2 SVGAGI. Trimming took 4 bases from V and 2 from J, leaving 12 bases between them. This CDR3 is built from 16 residues. The CDR3 DNA is TGTGCCAGCAGTTCAGGGGCCTCACCCTATAATTCACCCCTCCACTTT. Encoded protein: CASSSGASPYNSPLHF.

This sequence joins TRBV10-1 and TRBJ2-7, with D possibly matching TRBD2 (6 bases). Germline V gene lookup returns CDR1 WNHNN and CDR2 SYGVQD (reference sequence). The CDR3 is 16 amino acids. The V end lost 1 base, the J end lost 2 bases, and 15 bases lay between the germline ends. Here the CDR3 reads CASSEYLGLKPYEQYF. The DNA of the CDR3 is TGCGCCAGCAGTGAGTACCTAGGACTAAAGCCCTACGAGCAGTACTTC.

J is TRBJ2-7 and V is TRBV11-3; 8 positions agree with TRBD1. Per the germline V gene, CDR1 is SGHNT and CDR2 is YENEEA. The V and J ends lost 2 bases and 1 base, in that order; junction bases with no gene match: 1. The CDR3 extends over 14 amino acids. CDR3 nucleotides: TGTGCCAGCAGCTTAAACAGGGGGTCCTACGAGCAGTACTTC. Translation: CASSLNRGSYEQYF.

This clone has more than one count but fewer than ten. V is TRBV4-3 and J is TRBJ1-2; no clear D gene. Per the germline V gene, CDR1 is LGHNA and CDR2 is YSLEER. The CDR3 has 16 amino acids. With 0 bases removed from V and 4 bases from J, the gap between germline ends came to 15 bases. As DNA, the CDR3 is TGCGCCAGCAGCCAAGATACATTGGTGGCGGTCTATGGCTACACCTTC. It yields the protein CASSQDTLVAVYGYTF.

This chain links TRBV7-6 with TRBJ2-1, with 8 bases lining up with TRBD2. This CDR3 has 19 residues. Germline CDR1 is SGHVS and CDR2 is FNYEAQ. The V gene end was trimmed by 3 bases and the J gene end by 0 bases; junction bases not matched to a gene: 13. The chain's CDR3 is CASSLGLEGFQSSYNEQFF. In DNA, the CDR3 is TGTGCCAGCAGCTTGGGACTAGAGGGATTCCAGAGCTCCTACAATGAGCAGTTCTTC.

This chain joins TRBV27 and TRBJ1-1, with D tentatively TRBD1 (5 bases). V lost 5 bases to trimming and J lost 0 bases, with 10 bases between them. CDR3 length: 14 amino acids. CDR1 and CDR2 from the germline V gene are MNHEY and SMNVEV (reference sequence). The CDR3 nucleotides read TGTGCCAGCAGTCCCGGACAAATGAACACTGAAGCTTTCTTT. It yields the protein CASSPGQMNTEAFF.

This chain uses TRBV7-9 with TRBJ1-4, with D unresolved. Germline V gene lookup returns CDR1 SEHNR and CDR2 FQNEAQ (reference sequence). This CDR3 has 16 residues. Trimming took off 2 bases at V and 6 bases at J, with 16 bases between the two ends. Here the CDR3 reads CASSLSGGRSDEKLFF. The CDR3 nucleotides read TGTGCCAGCAGCTTAAGCGGTGGACGTTCGGATGAAAAACTGTTTTTT.

The chain carries TRBV13 and TRBJ2-5, with 10 bases identical to TRBD2. V was pared by 5 bases and J by 5 bases, with 5 bases of the junction left unmatched. The CDR3 spans 14 residues. Germline V gives CDR1 PRHDT, CDR2 FYEKMQ (reference sequence). The CDR3 DNA is TGTGCCAGCAGCCGGACTAGCGGCGAGGAGACCCAGTACTTC. It codes for CASSRTSGEETQYF. Using reference TRBV13 and TRBJ2-5 for the parts outside the CDR3, the full variable domain is AAGVIQSPRHLIKEKRETATLKCYPIPRHDTVYWYQQGPGQDPQFLISFYEKMQSDKGSIPDRFSAQQFSDYHSELNMSSLELGDSALYFCASSRTSGEETQYFGPGTRLLVL.